These T cell receptor beta chains were read from a single sample in a study of shared clonotypes between healthy human individuals. Measured with immunoSEQ multiplex PCR; TCRdb has only the in-frame clones, and not every one. The sample holds 2.3 million or so clones, 90% to 95% seen once. Sequences were obtained from naive CD4+ T cells from PBMCs. Source of these receptors: a man in his late teens or twenties in good health. Some clones in this sample may be carry-over from other donors' samples. The CDR3 runs from the conserved cysteine through the conserved F or W. The D gene is left open where the match is weak. For some rows the clone size is stated as once, few or many, or as a class when expanded; others skip it.

16 | TRBJ2-2 | TRBD2 | NA | TRBV5-1 | TGCGCCAGCAGCACAGGGACTAGCGGGAGTATCGGGGAGCTGTTTTTT | CASSTGTSGSIGELFF
15 | TRBJ2-3 | TRBD1 | NA | TRBV5-1 | TGCGCCAGCAGCATCCGGGACAGGTGGCGGGATACGCAGTATTTT | CASSIRDRWRDTQYF
15 | TRBJ1-1 | NA | NA | TRBV19 | TGTGCCAGTACCATGGGGGGGGCTGTGAACACTGAAGCTTTCTTT | CASTMGGAVNTEAFF
14 | TRBJ1-2 | NA | NA | TRBV14 | TGTGCCAGCAGCCAAAGACAGCGTAACTATGGCTACACCTTC | CASSQRQRNYGYTF
12 | TRBJ2-1 | NA | NA | TRBV10-3 | TGTGCCACGGGGGGCGGTATCGATCAGCAGTTCTTC | CATGGGIDQQFF
15 | TRBJ1-1 | NA | once | TRBV27 | TGTGCCAGCAGTTTAAACGGACAGAGGAACACTGAAGCTTTCTTT | CASSLNGQRNTEAFF
14 | TRBJ2-2 | TRBD1 | NA | TRBV5-6 | TGTGCCAGCAGCGAAGGACAGGGGATCGGGGAGCTGTTTTTT | CASSEGQGIGELFF
16 | TRBJ2-1 | TRBD2 | NA | TRBV4-1 | TGCGCCAGCAGCCAAGTTCCAGGGACTAGCGGGAGCGGGCAGTTCTTC | CASSQVPGTSGSGQFF
16 | TRBJ2-7 | TRBD1 | NA | TRBV28 | TGTGCCAGCAGTTCGCCTCGACAGGGGCTGAGGTACGAGCAGTACTTC | CASSSPRQGLRYEQYF
14 | TRBJ2-5 | NA | NA | TRBV5-3 | TGTGCCAGAAGCTCCCCTCCTAGGAGAGAGACCCAGTACTTC | CARSSPPRRETQYF
14 | TRBJ2-3 | NA | NA | TRBV5-4 | TGTGCCAGCAGCTCGCCTGGGGGCACAGATACGCAGTATTTT | CASSSPGGTDTQYF
15 | TRBJ1-3 | NA | NA | TRBV6-5 | TGTGCCAGCAGAGGACGGGGGTTCTCTGGAAACACCATATATTTT | CASRGRGFSGNTIYF
13 | TRBJ2-5 | NA | NA | TRBV5-1 | TGCGCCAGCAGACCCGAGATTGTTAGTACCCAGTACTTC | CASRPEIVSTQYF
17 | TRBJ2-7 | NA | NA | TRBV5-8 | TGTGCCAGCAGCTTGTTGACCGGCGGGTTATACTCCTACGAGCAGTACTTC | CASSLLTGGLYSYEQYF
15 | TRBJ2-7 | NA | NA | TRBV7-2 | TGTGCCAGCAGCTCCGTTGGAGCGGAGACCTACGAGCAGTACTTC | CASSSVGAETYEQYF
16 | TRBJ1-4 | NA | NA | TRBV7-2 | TGTGCCAGCACCCCAGAGAGGAGGGGGGGTAATGAAAAACTGTTTTTT | CASTPERRGGNEKLFF
13 | TRBJ1-3 | NA | NA | TRBV9 | TGTGCCAGCAGCGCAGACTCTGGAAACACCATATATTTT | CASSADSGNTIYF
14 | TRBJ1-1 | NA | NA | TRBV27 | TGTGCCAGCAGCAGGGGACATTTGAACACTGAAGCTTTCTTT | CASSRGHLNTEAFF
15 | TRBJ1-5 | NA | NA | TRBV4-1 | TGCGCCAGCAGCCAAGTCCTCGGGAGCCGGGGACCCCAGCATTTT | CASSQVLGSRGPQHF
15 | TRBJ2-1 | NA | NA | TRBV7-6 | TGTGCCAGCAGCCTAGACTACTATGAGTTCCATGAGCAGTTCTTC | CASSLDYYEFHEQFF
15 | TRBJ1-4 | NA | NA | TRBV5-1 | TGCGCCAGCAGCCCACAATATGCAACTAATGAAAAACTGTTTTTT | CASSPQYATNEKLFF
12 | TRBJ2-7 | NA | NA | TRBV11-2 | TGTGCCAGCTGTGTCCGCGACTACGAGCAGTACTTC | CASCVRDYEQYF
14 | TRBJ1-1 | NA | NA | TRBV29-1 | TGCAGCGTTGGCGATCTGAGGGGAGGGGCTGAAGCTTTCTTT | CSVGDLRGGAEAFF
13 | TRBJ2-1 | TRBD1 | NA | TRBV7-3 | TGTGCCAGCAGCCTCGACAGGGATGATGAGCAGTTCTTC | CASSLDRDDEQFF
17 | TRBJ2-3 | TRBD1 | once | TRBV10-3 | TGTGCCATCAGCCCTCACTTCGACAGGGCTAGAACAGATACGCAGTATTTT | CAISPHFDRARTDTQYF
14 | TRBJ1-1 | NA | NA | TRBV15 | TGTGCCACCAGGAGGGGACTCCAGAGCACTGAAGCTTTCTTT | CATRRGLQSTEAFF
12 | TRBJ1-1 | NA | NA | TRBV16 | TGTGCCAGCAGCGTCCGGGGGCCGGAAGCTTTCTTT | CASSVRGPEAFF
18 | TRBJ2-1 | TRBD2 | NA | TRBV12-5 | TGTGCTAGTGGTTCCGGCCTAACCAGGGAGGGATTGAACAATGAGCAGTTCTTC | CASGSGLTREGLNNEQFF
14 | TRBJ2-1 | NA | NA | TRBV30 | TGTGCCTGGCAAACAGGGCCCGTATCTAATGAGCAGTTCTTC | CAWQTGPVSNEQFF
14 | TRBJ2-1 | TRBD1 | once | TRBV5-1 | TGCGCCAGCAATAAGGGGGACAGATACAATGAGCAGTTCTTC | CASNKGDRYNEQFF
13 | TRBJ2-1 | NA | NA | TRBV6-6 | TGTGCCACAGGGGGGCAGGGGGTTGATGAGCAGTTCTTC | CATGGQGVDEQFF
14 | TRBJ2-5 | NA | NA | TRBV18 | TGTGCCAGCTCACCACCAAGCCTCCAAGAGACCCAGTACTTC | CASSPPSLQETQYF
13 | TRBJ1-1 | NA | NA | TRBV28 | TGTGCCAGCAGAAGAACCGGGCCACCTGAAGCTTTCTTT | CASRRTGPPEAFF
18 | TRBJ2-6 | TRBD1 | once | TRBV5-1 | TGCGCCAGCAGCCCCCGGACAGGGGCCTACTCTGGGGCCAACGTCCTGACTTTC | CASSPRTGAYSGANVLTF
12 | TRBJ1-5 | NA | few | TRBV14 | TGTGCCAGCAGCCAAGGGTTTCAGCCCCAGCATTTT | CASSQGFQPQHF
14 | TRBJ1-2 | NA | few | TRBV6-1 | TGTGCCAGCAGTGAAGCGGTGACAGGCTATGGCTACACCTTC | CASSEAVTGYGYTF
14 | TRBJ1-4 | TRBD1 | NA | TRBV4-3 | TGCGCCAGCAGCCCCGGACAGGGAAACGAAAAACTGTTTTTT | CASSPGQGNEKLFF
14 | TRBJ1-1 | NA | NA | TRBV28 | TGTGCCAGCAGACCAACGGGACATTACACTGAAGCTTTCTTT | CASRPTGHYTEAFF
17 | TRBJ1-4 | TRBD1 | once | TRBV7-9 | TGTGCCAGCAGCGGGACAGGGGGCACGGCAACTAATGAAAAACTGTTTTTT | CASSGTGGTATNEKLFF
13 | TRBJ2-5 | NA | NA | TRBV29-1 | TGCAGCGCCGAAGGGGGACTTCAAGAGACCCAGTACTTC | CSAEGGLQETQYF
16 | TRBJ2-2 | NA | NA | TRBV18 | TGTGCCAGCTCCCGTCAACAGGGTGTTAACACCGGGGAGCTGTTTTTT | CASSRQQGVNTGELFF
13 | TRBJ2-5 | NA | NA | TRBV5-1 | TGCGCCAGCAGCCCGACTAGGCGGGAGACCCAGTACTTC | CASSPTRRETQYF
14 | TRBJ1-5 | NA | NA | TRBV18 | TGTGCCAGCTCACCAGGGACAAGCAATCAGCCCCAGCATTTT | CASSPGTSNQPQHF
14 | TRBJ1-6 | TRBD1 | NA | TRBV27 | TGTGCCAGCAGTTTGGACAGGGGCTATTCACCCCTCCACTTT | CASSLDRGYSPLHF
14 | TRBJ1-2 | NA | NA | TRBV6-5 | TGTGCCAGCAGTTACAGGGCTTTTGGCTATGGCTACACCTTC | CASSYRAFGYGYTF
15 | TRBJ2-2 | NA | NA | TRBV4-1 | TGCGCCAGCAGCGGGCTAGCTACTAACACCGGGGAGCTGTTTTTT | CASSGLATNTGELFF
15 | TRBJ2-7 | TRBD2 | NA | TRBV7-2 | TGTGCCAGCAGCTTAATTAGCGGGGACTCCTACGAGCAGTACTTC | CASSLISGDSYEQYF
16 | TRBJ1-1 | NA | few | TRBV14 | TGTGCCAGCAGCCAAAACCGGGGGCTTAGGAACACTGAAGCTTTCTTT | CASSQNRGLRNTEAFF
13 | TRBJ2-2 | NA | NA | TRBV18 | TGTGCCAGCTCACTGATAACCCCTGGGGAGCTGTTTTTT | CASSLITPGELFF
11 | TRBJ2-7 | NA | NA | TRBV5-1 | TGCGCCAGCCACGAGGCCTACGAGCAGTACTTC | CASHEAYEQYF
14 | TRBJ2-1 | NA | NA | TRBV28 | TGTGCCAGCATCAAAGGGGGGGAATACAATGAGCAGTTCTTC | CASIKGGEYNEQFF
14 | TRBJ2-1 | NA | once | TRBV9 | TGTGCCAGCAGCGTGACGCAGGGTTCAGGTGAGCAGTTCTTC | CASSVTQGSGEQFF
13 | TRBJ1-1 | TRBD1 | few | TRBV27 | TGTGCCAGCATAAGACAGGGAGCCGCTGAAGCTTTCTTT | CASIRQGAAEAFF
14 | TRBJ2-3 | NA | NA | TRBV19 | TGTGCCAGTAGTATATACCACAGCACAGATACGCAGTATTTT | CASSIYHSTDTQYF